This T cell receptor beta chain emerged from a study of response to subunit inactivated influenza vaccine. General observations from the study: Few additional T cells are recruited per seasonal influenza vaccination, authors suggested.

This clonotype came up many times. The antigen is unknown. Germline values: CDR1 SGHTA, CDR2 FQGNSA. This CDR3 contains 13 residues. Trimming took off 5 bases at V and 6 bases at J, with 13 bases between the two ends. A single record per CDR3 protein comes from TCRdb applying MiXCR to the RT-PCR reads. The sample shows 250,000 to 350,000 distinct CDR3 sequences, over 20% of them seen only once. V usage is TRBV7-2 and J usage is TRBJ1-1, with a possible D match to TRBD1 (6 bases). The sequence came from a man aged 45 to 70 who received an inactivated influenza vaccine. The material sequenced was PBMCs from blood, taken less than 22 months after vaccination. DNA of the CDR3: TGTGCCAGCAGCGTCGACAGGTTCGCTGAAGCTTTCTTT. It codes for CASSVDRFAEAFF.